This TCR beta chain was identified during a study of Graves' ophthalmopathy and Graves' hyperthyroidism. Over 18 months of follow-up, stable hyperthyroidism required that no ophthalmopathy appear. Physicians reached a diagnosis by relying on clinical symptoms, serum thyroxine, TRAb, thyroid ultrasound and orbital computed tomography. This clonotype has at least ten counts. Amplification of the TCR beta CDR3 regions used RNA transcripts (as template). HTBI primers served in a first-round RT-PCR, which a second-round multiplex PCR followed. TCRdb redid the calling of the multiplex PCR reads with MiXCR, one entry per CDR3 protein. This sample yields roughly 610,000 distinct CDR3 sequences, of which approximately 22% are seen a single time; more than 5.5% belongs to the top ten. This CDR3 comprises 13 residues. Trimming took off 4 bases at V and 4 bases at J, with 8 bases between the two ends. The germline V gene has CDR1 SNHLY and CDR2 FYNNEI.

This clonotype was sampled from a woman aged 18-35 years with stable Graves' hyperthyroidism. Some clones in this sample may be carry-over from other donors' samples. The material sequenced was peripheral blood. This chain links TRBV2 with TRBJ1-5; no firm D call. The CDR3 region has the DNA TGTGCCAGCAGTGGGGAGGTAAATCAGCCCCAGCATTTT. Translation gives CASSGEVNQPQHF. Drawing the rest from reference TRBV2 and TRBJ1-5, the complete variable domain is EPEVTQTPSHQVTQMGQEVILRCVPISNHLYFYWYRQILGQKVEFLVSFYNNEISEKSEIFDDQFSVERPDGSNFTLKIRSTKLEDSAMYFCASSGEVNQPQHFGDGTRLSIL.